This paragraph reports one T cell receptor (beta chain). Time point described: peripheral blood 6 weeks after treatment start. This specimen belongs to a study of PD-L1 blockade in urothelial cancer. On the study more broadly: Starting in about 2014, patients were given atezolizumab (1,200 mg intravenously every 3 weeks).

Looked up from germline, CDR1 is LNHDA and CDR2 is SQIVND (reference sequence). V dropped 5 bases and J dropped 0 bases, with 10 bases sitting between them. The CDR3 runs to 14 residues. Here immunoSEQ multiplex PCR was the method, and the copy in TCRdb shows in-frame clones only, minus some. The sample yields about 120,000 clones, roughly 86% seen once. The TCR sequence derives from a man between 50 and 59 years old with urothelial cancer. Sample: PBMCs, taken around atezolizumab (anti-PD-L1) treatment. V gene TRBV19 combines with J gene TRBJ1-1; D is possibly TRBD1 (6 bases). DNA for the CDR3: TGTGCCAGTAGTCCCAAGGGGGTGAACACTGAAGCTTTCTTT. Translated, it gives CASSPKGVNTEAFF.